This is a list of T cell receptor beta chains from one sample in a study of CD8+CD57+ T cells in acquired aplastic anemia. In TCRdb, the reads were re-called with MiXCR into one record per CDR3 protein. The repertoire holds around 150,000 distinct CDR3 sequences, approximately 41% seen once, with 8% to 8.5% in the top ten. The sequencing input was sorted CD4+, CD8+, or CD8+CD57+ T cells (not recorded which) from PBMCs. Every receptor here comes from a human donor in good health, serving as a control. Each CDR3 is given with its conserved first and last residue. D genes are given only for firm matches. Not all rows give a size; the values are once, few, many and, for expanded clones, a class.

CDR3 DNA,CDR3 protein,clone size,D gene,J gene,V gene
TGTGCCAGCAGGTTATTTACAGGAGGCTACACCTTC,CASRLFTGGYTF,-,-,TRBJ1-2,TRBV2
TGTGCCAGCAGCGCACGGAAGGGATATAACACTGAAGCTTTCTTT,CASSARKGYNTEAFF,many,-,TRBJ1-1,TRBV7-2
TGTGCCATCAGTGGGACTAGCGGGGGGGCCGAGCAGTTCTTC,CAISGTSGGAEQFF,once,TRBD2,TRBJ2-1,TRBV10-3
TGCGCCAGCAGTGAGAGGGGTGTAACTGAAGCTTTCTTT,CASSERGVTEAFF,-,-,TRBJ1-1,TRBV10-2
TGTGCCATACAGGGGGCGGGCTCCTACGAGCAGTACTTC,CAIQGAGSYEQYF,many,TRBD1,TRBJ2-7,TRBV10-3
TGTGCCAGCAGTACCAGGGGATCCGCCGAGACCCAGTACTTC,CASSTRGSAETQYF,-,-,TRBJ2-5,TRBV27
TGCGCCACCTCGGCTAGCGGGGGTAGCTACACCTTC,CATSASGGSYTF,-,-,TRBJ1-2,TRBV10-1
TGCAGCGGACAGGGGTCTGGGGCCAACGTCCTGACTTTC,CSGQGSGANVLTF,-,TRBD1,TRBJ2-6,TRBV29-1
TGTGCCAGCAGCCAACCTGGGACTAGTTACGAGCAGTACTTC,CASSQPGTSYEQYF,many,TRBD2,TRBJ2-7,TRBV3-1
TGCAGCGTTGAAGATGGCATCAGGGGGTGGGGCTACACCTTC,CSVEDGIRGWGYTF,many,TRBD1,TRBJ1-2,TRBV29-1
TGTGCCAGCAGCCCCCGCGGCAGGGGCACCGGGGAGCTGTTTTTT,CASSPRGRGTGELFF,many,-,TRBJ2-2,TRBV7-6
TGTGCCAGCAGCTATGGCGAACTAGCGGGTGTTGTTGAACTCTACGAGCAGTACTTC,CASSYGELAGVVELYEQYF,-,TRBD2,TRBJ2-7,TRBV7-6
TGTGCCAGCAGCCTCGATTTGGGGTCTGGCTACACCTTC,CASSLDLGSGYTF,few,-,TRBJ1-2,TRBV5-6
TGTGCCAGCAGCTTAACGGGGGCAGAGGGGACCCAGTACTTC,CASSLTGAEGTQYF,-,-,TRBJ2-5,TRBV11-2
TGTGCCAGCAGTTGGAGGGGGATTACCGGGGGCGAGCAGTACTTC,CASSWRGITGGEQYF,-,-,TRBJ2-7,TRBV25-1
TGTGCCACCAGAACTGGAGGACACATGAACACTGAAGCTTTCTTT,CATRTGGHMNTEAFF,-,-,TRBJ1-1,TRBV24-1
TGTGCCAGCAGCCATCGACAGGGGATCGGGGAGCAGTACTTC,CASSHRQGIGEQYF,many,TRBD1,TRBJ2-7,TRBV3-1
TGTGCCAGTAGTAGGACATCGAACACTGAAGCTTTCTTT,CASSRTSNTEAFF,-,-,TRBJ1-1,TRBV19
TGTGCCAGCAGCTTTAAGGGGGACACTGAAGCTTTCTTT,CASSFKGDTEAFF,many,-,TRBJ1-1,TRBV7-9
TGTGCCAGCTCACCTCGGGACGGGGGCATAGGTGACTATGGCTACACCTTC,CASSPRDGGIGDYGYTF,-,-,TRBJ1-2,TRBV18
TGTGCCAGCAGCATTATGGGGGGCGGGGCAGGGATCGTAGAGACCCAGTACTTC,CASSIMGGGAGIVETQYF,-,-,TRBJ2-5,TRBV4-2
TGTGCCAGCAGCCCCGGGCCAAAGGGAGCCTACGAGCAGTACTTC,CASSPGPKGAYEQYF,-,-,TRBJ2-7,TRBV7-2
TGTGCCAGCAGCTCAAGCCCCCGCGGCAGGGGGGAAGCTTTCTTT,CASSSSPRGRGEAFF,many,TRBD1,TRBJ1-1,TRBV7-9
TGTGCCAGCAGCAAAAGTCAGGGTGTTGAATTTCACTTT,CASSKSQGVEFHF,-,-,TRBJ1-6,TRBV7-2
TGCAGTGCTAGAGAGGGGACAGAGGGAAACACCATATATTTT,CSAREGTEGNTIYF,many,TRBD1,TRBJ1-3,TRBV20-1
TGCGCCAGCAGCGCCGTAGCGGGGGGAAGGTACAATGAGCAGTTCTTC,CASSAVAGGRYNEQFF,many,TRBD2,TRBJ2-1,TRBV5-1
TGTGCCAGCAGCCCGCCCGGGACAGTTAACACTGAAGCTTTCTTT,CASSPPGTVNTEAFF,many,TRBD1,TRBJ1-1,TRBV11-2
TGCAGTGCCCCGGGCGGGAGCACAGATACGCAGTATTTT,CSAPGGSTDTQYF,-,-,TRBJ2-3,TRBV20-1
TGCGCCAGCAGTGAAGCCGGGGCCAACGTCCTGACTTTC,CASSEAGANVLTF,-,-,TRBJ2-6,TRBV10-1
TGCAGTGCTAGAGCTCCAAATAATGGAGAGAGGCAGTTCTTC,CSARAPNNGERQFF,many,-,TRBJ2-1,TRBV20-1
TGCAGTGCCAGACGGCTAGGCACCTACAATGAGCAGTTCTTC,CSARRLGTYNEQFF,-,-,TRBJ2-1,TRBV20-1
TGTGCCAGCAGCTTATTTCGGGAGCAGCCCCAGCATTTT,CASSLFREQPQHF,many,-,TRBJ1-5,TRBV7-8
TGCAGTGCTAGGGGCACAGCCAACACTGAAGCTTTCTTT,CSARGTANTEAFF,many,-,TRBJ1-1,TRBV20-1
TGTGCCACCCGAGCGTTCGACGGGAACTATGGCTACACCTTC,CATRAFDGNYGYTF,-,-,TRBJ1-2,TRBV10-3
TGTGCCAGCTCACCAGACGGGGGTTTGGCCCAGTACTTC,CASSPDGGLAQYF,-,-,TRBJ2-5,TRBV18
TGTGCCAGCTCTAGCGGGAGCACAGATACGCAGTATTTT,CASSSGSTDTQYF,once,TRBD2,TRBJ2-3,TRBV7-9
TGTGCCAGCAGCATACTAGGCCGGGTTGGAACATCGGGCTACACCTTC,CASSILGRVGTSGYTF,many,-,TRBJ1-2,TRBV7-9
TGTGCCAGTAGTCCCCGGGTGGGAAAATACGAGCAGTACTTC,CASSPRVGKYEQYF,many,-,TRBJ2-7,TRBV19
TGTGCCAGCAGCTCCCAGGGGGCCAATGAGCAGTTCTTC,CASSSQGANEQFF,-,TRBD1,TRBJ2-1,TRBV7-3
TGTGCCAGCAGCCCAGGTGTGGGAGTGAGTGGGGACAATGAGCAGTTCTTC,CASSPGVGVSGDNEQFF,many,-,TRBJ2-1,TRBV7-6
TGCGCCAGCAGCTCAGGGGGGACCCCTTATGGCTACACCTTC,CASSSGGTPYGYTF,many,TRBD1,TRBJ1-2,TRBV5-1
TGTGCCAGTAGTATAGATCTGGTGGGATACACTGAAGCTTTCTTT,CASSIDLVGYTEAFF,many,-,TRBJ1-1,TRBV19
TGTGCCAGCAGCTTAGAGGTGTCGGGGGGGACTGAAGCTTTCTTT,CASSLEVSGGTEAFF,many,-,TRBJ1-1,TRBV7-8
TGTGCCAGCTCACCGTCTCCTGGGACGGCGAACACTGAAGCTTTCTTT,CASSPSPGTANTEAFF,few,-,TRBJ1-1,TRBV18
TGTGCCAGCAGCCTGGGACTAGCCATCTCCTACGAGCAGTACTTC,CASSLGLAISYEQYF,many,TRBD2,TRBJ2-7,TRBV11-2
TGTGCCAGCAGCCGGGACAGCTACTATGGCTACACCTTC,CASSRDSYYGYTF,many,TRBD1,TRBJ1-2,TRBV7-2
TGTGCCACCAGCAGGGACAGGGGAATCTACGAGCAGTACTTC,CATSRDRGIYEQYF,once,TRBD1,TRBJ2-7,TRBV15
TGTGCTAGTGGTCAAGGACTGACCTACGAGCAGTACTTC,CASGQGLTYEQYF,many,-,TRBJ2-7,TRBV12-5
TGTGCCAGCTTCAGCCGACAGGGGTTCGACTACGAGCAGTACTTC,CASFSRQGFDYEQYF,-,TRBD1,TRBJ2-7,TRBV6-1
TGCAGTGCTAGGGCCCATAGCGGGAGTGCCGGGGAGCTGTTTTTT,CSARAHSGSAGELFF,-,TRBD2,TRBJ2-2,TRBV20-1
TGTGCCAGCAGTTTAGGGACCATCTCCTACGAGCAGTACTTC,CASSLGTISYEQYF,-,-,TRBJ2-7,TRBV12-3/TRBV12-4
TGCGCCAGCAGCAGGGAACGAGCGGGCCCCCAAGAGACCCAGTACTTC,CASSRERAGPQETQYF,many,-,TRBJ2-5,TRBV5-1
TGTGCCAGCAGTGAAGGGGGTTTAGGCTACACCTTC,CASSEGGLGYTF,-,-,TRBJ1-2,TRBV2
TGTGCCAGTAGCCCCGGGACACCCTCCTACGAGCAGTACTTC,CASSPGTPSYEQYF,-,-,TRBJ2-7,TRBV19
TGTGCCAGCAGCTTAGGCGGGGGGGCGGAGACCCAGTACTTC,CASSLGGGAETQYF,-,TRBD2,TRBJ2-5,TRBV7-6
TGTGCCACCAGCAGAGATTCGCGACCTCTGGGGGGTGAAAAACTGTTTTTT,CATSRDSRPLGGEKLFF,-,-,TRBJ1-4,TRBV15
TGTGCCAGCAGCCCGACTAGGGGGGGTAGGGATGCGCAGTATTTT,CASSPTRGGRDAQYF,-,-,TRBJ2-3,TRBV6-2/TRBV6-3
TGCAGCGAATCCACAGGATCTAACACTGAAGCTTTCTTT,CSESTGSNTEAFF,many,-,TRBJ1-1,TRBV29-1
TGCGTCAGCAGCCAACCGGCGGGTAGGTCTAGCAATAATGAGCAGTTCTTC,CVSSQPAGRSSNNEQFF,-,-,TRBJ2-1,TRBV4-1
TGCAGCGTTACCTCAGGGGAAGGGGCGGGTCGGATCGGGGAGCTGTTTTTT,CSVTSGEGAGRIGELFF,-,-,TRBJ2-2,TRBV29-1